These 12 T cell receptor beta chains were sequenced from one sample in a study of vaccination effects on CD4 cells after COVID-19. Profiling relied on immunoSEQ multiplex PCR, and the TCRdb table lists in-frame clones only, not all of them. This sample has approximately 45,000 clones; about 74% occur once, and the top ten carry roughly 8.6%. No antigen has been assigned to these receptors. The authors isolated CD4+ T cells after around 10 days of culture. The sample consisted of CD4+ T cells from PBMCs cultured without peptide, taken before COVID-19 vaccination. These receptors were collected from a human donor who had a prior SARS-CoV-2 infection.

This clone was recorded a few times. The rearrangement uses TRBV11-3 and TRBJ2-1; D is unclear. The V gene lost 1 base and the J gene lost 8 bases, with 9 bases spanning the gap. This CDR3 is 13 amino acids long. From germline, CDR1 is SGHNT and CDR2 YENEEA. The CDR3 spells CASSLGRLYEQFF. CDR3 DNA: TGTGCCAGCAGCTTAGGTCGACTCTATGAGCAGTTCTTC.

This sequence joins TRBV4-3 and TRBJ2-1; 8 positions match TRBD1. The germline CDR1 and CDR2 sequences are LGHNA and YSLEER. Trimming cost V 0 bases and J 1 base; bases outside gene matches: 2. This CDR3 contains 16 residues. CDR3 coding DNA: TGCGCCAGCAGCCAAGAAACAGGGGGGTCCTACAATGAGCAGTTCTTC. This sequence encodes CASSQETGGSYNEQFF.

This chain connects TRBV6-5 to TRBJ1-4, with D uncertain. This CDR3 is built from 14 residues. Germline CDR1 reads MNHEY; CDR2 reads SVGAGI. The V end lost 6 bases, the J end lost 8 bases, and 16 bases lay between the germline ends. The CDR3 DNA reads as TGTGCCAGCAGGAGGGTAGGAAACAAAGAAAAACTGTTTTTT. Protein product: CASRRVGNKEKLFF.

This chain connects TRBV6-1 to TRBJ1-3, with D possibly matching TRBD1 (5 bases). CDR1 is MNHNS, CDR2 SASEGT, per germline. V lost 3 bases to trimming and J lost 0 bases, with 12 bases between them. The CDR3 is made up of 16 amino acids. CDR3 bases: TGTGCCAGCAGTGAGGTCGACAGACCCTCTGGAAACACCATATATTTT. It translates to CASSEVDRPSGNTIYF.

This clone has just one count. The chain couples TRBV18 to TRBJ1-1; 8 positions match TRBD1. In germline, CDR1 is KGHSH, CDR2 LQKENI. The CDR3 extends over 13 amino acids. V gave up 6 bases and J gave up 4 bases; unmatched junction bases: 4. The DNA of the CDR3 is TGTGCCAGCTCCGGACAGGGTCGCACTGAAGCTTTCTTT. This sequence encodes CASSGQGRTEAFF.

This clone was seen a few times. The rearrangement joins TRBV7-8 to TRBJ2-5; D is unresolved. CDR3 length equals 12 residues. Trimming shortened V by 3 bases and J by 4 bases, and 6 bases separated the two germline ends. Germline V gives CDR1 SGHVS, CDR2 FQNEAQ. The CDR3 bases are TGTGCCAGCAGCTTTAACGGAGAGACCCAGTACTTC. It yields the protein CASSFNGETQYF. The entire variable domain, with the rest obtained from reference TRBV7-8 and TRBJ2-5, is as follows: GAGVSQSPRYKVAKRGQDVALRCDPISGHVSLFWYQQALGQGPEFLTYFQNEAQLDKSGLPSDRFFAERPEGSVSTLKIQRTQQEDSAVYLCASSFNGETQYFGPGTRLLVL.

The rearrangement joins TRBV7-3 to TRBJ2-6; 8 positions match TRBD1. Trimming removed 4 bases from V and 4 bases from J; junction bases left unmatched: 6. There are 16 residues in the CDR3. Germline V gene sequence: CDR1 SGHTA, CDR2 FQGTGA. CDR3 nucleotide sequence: TGTGCCAGCAGCTCGCAGGGGGCGAAGGGGGCCAACGTCCTGACTTTC. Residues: CASSSQGAKGANVLTF.

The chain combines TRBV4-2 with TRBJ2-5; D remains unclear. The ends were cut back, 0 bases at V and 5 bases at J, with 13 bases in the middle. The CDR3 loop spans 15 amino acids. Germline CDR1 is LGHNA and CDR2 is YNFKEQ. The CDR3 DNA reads TGTGCCAGCAGCCAAGAAGGCCGGTTGGGGGAGACCCAGTACTTC. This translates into CASSQEGRLGETQYF.

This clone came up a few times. The DNA for the CDR3 is TGTGCCAGCAGCGAAGGGGGCTACGAGCAGTACTTC. Protein product: CASSEGGYEQYF. The J gene is TRBJ2-7, the V gene TRBV3-1 (or the pseudogene TRBV3-2), with D possibly TRBD1 on 6 matching bases. CDR1 is LGHDT and CDR2 is YNNKEL in the germline V gene (reference sequence). CDR3 length: 12 amino acids. V was trimmed by 5 bases and J by 3 bases, leaving 8 bases between them.

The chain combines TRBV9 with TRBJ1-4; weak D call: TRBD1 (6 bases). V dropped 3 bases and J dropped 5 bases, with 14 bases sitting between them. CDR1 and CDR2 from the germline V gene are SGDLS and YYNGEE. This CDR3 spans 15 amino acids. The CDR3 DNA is TGTGCCAGCAGCGCGGACAGCCGACCAAATGAAAAACTGTTTTTT. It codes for CASSADSRPNEKLFF.

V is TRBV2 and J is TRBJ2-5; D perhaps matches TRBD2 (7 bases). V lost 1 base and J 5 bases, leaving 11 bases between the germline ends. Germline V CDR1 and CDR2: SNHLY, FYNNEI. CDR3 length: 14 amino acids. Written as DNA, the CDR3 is TGTGCCAGCAGTGAAGGGGGGGGCTATGAGACCCAGTACTTC. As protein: CASSEGGGYETQYF.

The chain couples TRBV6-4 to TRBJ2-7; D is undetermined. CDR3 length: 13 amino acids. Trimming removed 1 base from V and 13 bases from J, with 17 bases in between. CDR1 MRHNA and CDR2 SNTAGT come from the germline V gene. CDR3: CASSDWSPSLQYF. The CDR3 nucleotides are TGTGCCAGCAGTGACTGGTCCCCCAGTCTGCAATACTTC.